This TCR beta chain stems from a study of T-cell reconstitution after alpha-beta-depleted transplantation in children. Study results and limitations: Counts and diversity of T cells one year after transplant came mostly from newly produced T cells. For some patients, TCRbeta diversity was high at day 60 because of recipient T cells and thymic progenitors that survived. At around two months after transplant, the alpha-beta T cells were reportedly derived from several hundred expanded clones that came from non-depleted graft cells.

This sample's TCRbeta library carried unique molecular identifier barcodes. TCRdb re-called the PCR reads with MiXCR, one entry per CDR3 protein. This sample yields about 600,000 distinct CDR3 sequences, of which 10% to 15% are seen a single time; roughly 2.3% belongs to the top ten. The CDR3 spans 14 residues. Trimming stripped 0 bases from V and 7 bases from J, with 13 bases between. Germline V CDR1 and CDR2: DFQATT, SNEGSKA (reference sequence). The table lists this clonotype with many counts. Its antigen is not known. Sequencing used PBMCs, mostly from graft donor cells, obtained 360 days after TCRalphabeta/CD19-depleted stem cell transplant. The genes are TRBV20-1 and TRBJ1-3; the D gene is possibly TRBD1 (5 bases). This receptor was identified in a male patient between 5 and 17 years old who had a stem cell transplant for acute myeloid leukemia, so the T cells may come from the graft donor. CDR3 sequence: CSAREGTSWNTIYF. In nucleotides, the CDR3 is TGCAGTGCTAGAGAGGGGACTAGCTGGAACACCATATATTTT.